A selection of T cell receptor beta chains follows, all from one sample in a study of T cell repertoires in cytomegalovirus infection. Each CDR3 protein is one row after TCRdb ran MiXCR on the reads. Among around 900,000 distinct CDR3 sequences listed, about a third were seen once. Which antigens these TCRs recognize remains unknown. The specimen comprised cultured CD8+ T cells from PBMCs, sampled from culture after CMV antigen stimulation. These receptors all stem from a human donor in good health (CMV status not recorded). Some clones in this sample may be carry-over from other donors' samples. The CDR3 runs from the conserved cysteine through the conserved F or W. A D gene is named only where the DNA matches it firmly. Where a row states a size, it is once, few, many or the class of an expanded clone; other rows omit it.

clone size	V gene	J gene	D gene	CDR3 protein	CDR3 DNA
many	TRBV7-2	TRBJ1-4	-	CASSLEAATTNEKLFF	TGTGCCAGCAGCTTAGAAGCGGCAACAACTAATGAAAAACTGTTTTTT
few	TRBV7-8	TRBJ1-2	-	CASSPQKDGYTF	TGTGCCAGCAGCCCACAGAAGGATGGCTACACCTTC
-	TRBV7-6	TRBJ2-1	TRBD1	CTSSQKSHGTVYYNEQFF	TGTACCAGCAGCCAGAAGTCTCACGGGACAGTGTACTACAATGAGCAGTTCTTC
few	TRBV7-9	TRBJ2-1	-	CAGGGGTSYNEQFF	TGTGCCGGAGGGGGGGGGACCTCCTACAATGAGCAGTTCTTC
-	TRBV6-6	TRBJ1-2	-	CAGHSQGQYGYTF	TGTGCGGGACACTCGCAGGGCCAGTATGGCTACACCTTC
-	TRBV28	TRBJ1-1	-	CASSLLPGAEAFF	TGTGCCAGCAGCCTCCTTCCTGGCGCTGAAGCTTTCTTT
few	TRBV5-1	TRBJ1-1	TRBD1	CASSPLPGGTEAFF	TGCGCCAGCAGCCCTCTCCCAGGGGGGACTGAAGCTTTCTTT
few	TRBV5-4	TRBJ1-2	-	CASSFSQGANYGYTF	TGTGCCAGCAGCTTTTCACAGGGAGCTAACTATGGCTACACCTTC
-	TRBV27	TRBJ1-5	TRBD1	CASRKGAGIQPQHF	TGTGCCAGCAGGAAGGGGGCGGGTATTCAGCCCCAGCATTTT
few	TRBV6-1	TRBJ2-7	-	CASSEGLSYEQYF	TGTGCCAGCAGTGAGGGCCTCTCCTACGAGCAGTACTTC
-	TRBV27	TRBJ2-3	-	CASSARADTQYF	TGTGCCAGCAGCGCCCGCGCAGATACGCAGTATTTT
-	TRBV4-3	TRBJ1-1	-	CASSQEAGSNTEAFF	TGCGCCAGCAGCCAAGAAGCCGGGTCGAACACTGAAGCTTTCTTT
-	TRBV6-5	TRBJ2-1	-	CASSYTPGPYGEQFF	TGTGCCAGCAGCTATACACCGGGGCCGTATGGTGAGCAGTTCTTC
-	TRBV2	TRBJ2-2	-	CASNPSIGELFF	TGTGCCAGCAATCCCTCCATCGGGGAGCTGTTTTTT
many	TRBV7-2	TRBJ2-1	-	CASSFSWTPGLNEQFF	TGTGCCAGCAGCTTTTCCTGGACTCCCGGCCTGAATGAGCAGTTCTTC
-	TRBV9	TRBJ2-3	-	CASSPISGDTDTQYF	TGTGCCAGCAGCCCGATTAGCGGTGACACAGATACGCAGTATTTT
-	TRBV6-5	TRBJ1-1	TRBD1	CASSYVGGTEMNTEAFF	TGTGCCAGCAGTTATGTAGGCGGGACAGAGATGAACACTGAAGCTTTCTTT
-	TRBV7-2	TRBJ2-1	-	CASRPQGASGDNEQFF	TGTGCCAGCCGCCCTCAGGGGGCTAGCGGAGACAATGAGCAGTTCTTC
few	TRBV6-6	TRBJ2-5	-	CASSHHKQETQYF	TGTGCCAGCAGTCATCATAAACAAGAGACCCAGTACTTC
many	TRBV12-3/TRBV12-4	TRBJ2-5	-	CASSRVGETQYF	TGTGCCAGCAGCCGCGTGGGGGAGACCCAGTACTTC
few	TRBV15	TRBJ1-1	TRBD1	CATSRDRTGARGAFF	TGTGCCACCAGCAGAGATCGAACAGGGGCCCGTGGAGCTTTCTTT
many	TRBV4-1	TRBJ1-1	-	CASSQLNTEAFF	TGCGCCAGCAGCCAGCTCAACACTGAAGCTTTCTTT
-	TRBV12-3/TRBV12-4	TRBJ2-2	-	CASSSFADGDTGELFF	TGTGCCAGCAGTTCGTTCGCGGATGGGGACACCGGGGAGCTGTTTTTT
-	TRBV4-1	TRBJ2-1	-	CSSSQSGTPDNEQFF	TGCTCCAGCAGCCAATCCGGGACACCTGACAATGAGCAGTTCTTC
-	TRBV5-5	TRBJ1-1	-	CASSLFETEAFF	TGTGCCAGCAGCTTATTCGAAACTGAAGCTTTCTTT
-	TRBV4-1	TRBJ2-1	TRBD2	CASSQGSSGGVLHEQFF	TGTGCCAGCAGCCAAGGGAGTAGCGGGGGGGTTTTGCATGAGCAGTTCTTC
-	TRBV27	TRBJ1-5	-	CASSLGHGGRNQPQHF	TGTGCCAGCAGTTTAGGTCACGGAGGACGCAATCAGCCCCAGCATTTT
many	TRBV4-3	TRBJ2-1	-	CASSQGGGGNEQFF	TGCGCCAGCAGCCAGGGGGGAGGTGGCAATGAGCAGTTCTTC
-	TRBV29-1	TRBJ1-2	-	CSVPDSYGYTF	TGCAGCGTACCCGACAGCTATGGCTACACCTTC
few	TRBV4-1	TRBJ2-3	-	CASSQVEKGIDTQYF	TGCGCCAGCAGCCAAGTAGAAAAGGGGATCGATACGCAGTATTTT
-	TRBV4-3	TRBJ2-1	TRBD2	CASSQETAIAGTEQFF	TGCGCCAGCAGCCAAGAAACGGCAATAGCGGGTACTGAGCAGTTCTTC
-	TRBV11-1	TRBJ2-2	-	CVSSSWTSANTGELFF	TGTGTCAGCAGCTCCTGGACAAGCGCGAACACCGGGGAGCTGTTTTTT